This TCR beta chain came from a study of T cell responses to AZD1222 COVID-19 vaccine. Sequencing was performed with immunoSEQ multiplex PCR; in TCRdb, only in-frame clones are kept and a portion is missing. The sample has about 120,000 clones, approximately 94% seen once. Trimming took 4 bases from V and 4 from J, leaving 10 bases between them. In germline, CDR1 is SGHAT, CDR2 FQNNGV. The CDR3 loop spans 14 amino acids. Sequenced here: peripheral blood, sampled 28 days after the second AZD1222 dose. The clonotype comes from an adult who received the AZD1222 COVID-19 vaccine. The chain recombines TRBV11-2 with TRBJ2-2; no firm D call. DNA of the CDR3: TGTGCCAGCAGCTGGACGGCAGGCACCGGGGAGCTGTTTTTT. As protein: CASSWTAGTGELFF.